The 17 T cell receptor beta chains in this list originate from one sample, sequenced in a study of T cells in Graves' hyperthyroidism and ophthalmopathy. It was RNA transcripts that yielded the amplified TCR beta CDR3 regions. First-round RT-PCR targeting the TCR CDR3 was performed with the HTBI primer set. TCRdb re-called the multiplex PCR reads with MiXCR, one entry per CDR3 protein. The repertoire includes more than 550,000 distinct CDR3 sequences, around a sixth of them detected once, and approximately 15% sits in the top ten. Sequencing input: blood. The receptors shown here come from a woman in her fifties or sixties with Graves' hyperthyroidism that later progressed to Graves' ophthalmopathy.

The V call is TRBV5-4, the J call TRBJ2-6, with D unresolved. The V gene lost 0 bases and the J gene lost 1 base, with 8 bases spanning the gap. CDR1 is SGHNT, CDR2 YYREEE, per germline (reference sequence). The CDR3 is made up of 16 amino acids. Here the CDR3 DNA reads TGTGCCAGCAGCTTGGTAGGTCTTTCTGGGGCCAACGTCCTGACTTTC. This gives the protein CASSLVGLSGANVLTF.

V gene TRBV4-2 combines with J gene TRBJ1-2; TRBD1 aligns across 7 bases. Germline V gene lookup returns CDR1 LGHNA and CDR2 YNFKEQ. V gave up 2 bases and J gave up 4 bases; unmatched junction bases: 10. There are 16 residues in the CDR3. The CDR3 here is CASSQRDREVGYGYTF. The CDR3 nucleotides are TGTGCCAGCAGCCAACGCGACAGGGAGGTGGGCTATGGCTACACCTTC.

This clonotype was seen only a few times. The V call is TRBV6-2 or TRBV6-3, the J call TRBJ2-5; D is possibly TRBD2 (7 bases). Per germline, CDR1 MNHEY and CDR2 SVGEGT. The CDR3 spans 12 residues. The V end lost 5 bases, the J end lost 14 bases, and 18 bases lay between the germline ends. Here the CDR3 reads CASSQGGGIQYF. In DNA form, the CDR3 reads TGTGCCAGCAGTCAAGGGGGGGGAATCCAATACTTC.

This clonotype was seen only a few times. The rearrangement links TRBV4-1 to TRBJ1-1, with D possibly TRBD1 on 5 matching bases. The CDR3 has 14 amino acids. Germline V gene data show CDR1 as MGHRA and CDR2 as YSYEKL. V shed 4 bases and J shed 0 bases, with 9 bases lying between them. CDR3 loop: CASSLDNVNTEAFF. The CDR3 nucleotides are TGCGCCAGCAGCCTGGACAACGTGAACACTGAAGCTTTCTTT.

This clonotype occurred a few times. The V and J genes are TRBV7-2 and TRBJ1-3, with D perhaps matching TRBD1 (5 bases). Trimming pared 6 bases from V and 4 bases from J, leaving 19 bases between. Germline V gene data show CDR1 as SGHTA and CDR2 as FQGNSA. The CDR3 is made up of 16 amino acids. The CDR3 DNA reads TGTGCCAGCAGGTCGGGGGGTCCCGGGGCGGGAAACACCATATATTTT. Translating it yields CASRSGGPGAGNTIYF. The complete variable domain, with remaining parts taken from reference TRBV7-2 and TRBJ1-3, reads GAGVSQSPSNKVTEKGKDVELRCDPISGHTALYWYRQSLGQGLEFLIYFQGNSAPDKSGLPSDRFSAERTGGSVSTLTIQRTQQEDSAVYLCASRSGGPGAGNTIYFGEGSWLTVV.

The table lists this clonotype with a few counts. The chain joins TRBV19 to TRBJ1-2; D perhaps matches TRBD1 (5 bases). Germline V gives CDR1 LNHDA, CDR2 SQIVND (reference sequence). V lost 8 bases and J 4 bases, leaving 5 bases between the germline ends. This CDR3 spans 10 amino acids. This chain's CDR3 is CASGTYGYTF. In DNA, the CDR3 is TGTGCCAGTGGGACCTATGGCTACACCTTC.

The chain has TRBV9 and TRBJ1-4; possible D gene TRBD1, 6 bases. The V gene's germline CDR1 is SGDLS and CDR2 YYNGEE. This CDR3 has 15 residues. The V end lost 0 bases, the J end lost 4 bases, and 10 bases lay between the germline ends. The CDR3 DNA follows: TGTGCCAGCAGCGTAGGAGGACAGTTTAATGAAAAACTGTTTTTT. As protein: CASSVGGQFNEKLFF.

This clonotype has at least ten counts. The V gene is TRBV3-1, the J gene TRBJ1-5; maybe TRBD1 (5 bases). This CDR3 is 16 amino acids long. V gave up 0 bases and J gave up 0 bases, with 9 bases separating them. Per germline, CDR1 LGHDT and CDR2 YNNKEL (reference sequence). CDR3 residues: CASSQEGQGSNQPQHF. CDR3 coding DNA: TGTGCCAGCAGCCAAGAGGGGCAGGGTAGCAATCAGCCCCAGCATTTT. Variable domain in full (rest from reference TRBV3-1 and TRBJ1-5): DTAVSQTPKYLVTQMGNDKSIKCEQNLGHDTMYWYKQDSKKFLKIMFSYNNKELIINETVPNRFSPKSPDKAHLNLHINSLELGDSAVYFCASSQEGQGSNQPQHFGDGTRLSIL.

The CDR3 DNA reads as TGTGCCACCAGTGACCGGACGGTCAGAAATACGCAGTATTTT. Amino acids: CATSDRTVRNTQYF. J is TRBJ2-3 and V is TRBV24-1, with unresolved D. The CDR3 sequence is 14 residues long. The germline V and J ends were trimmed by 4 bases and 7 bases, with 14 bases remaining between them. Germline V gene sequence: CDR1 KGHDR, CDR2 SFDVKD.

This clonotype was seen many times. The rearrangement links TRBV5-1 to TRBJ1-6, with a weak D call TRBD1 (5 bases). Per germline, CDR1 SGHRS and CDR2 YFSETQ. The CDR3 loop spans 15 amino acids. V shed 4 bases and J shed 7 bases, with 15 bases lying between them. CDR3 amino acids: CASSPRDGGNSPLHF. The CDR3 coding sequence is TGCGCCAGCAGCCCCAGGGACGGGGGAAATTCACCCCTCCACTTT. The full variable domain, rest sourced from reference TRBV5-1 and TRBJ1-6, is KAGVTQTPRYLIKTRGQQVTLSCSPISGHRSVSWYQQTPGQGLQFLFEYFSETQRNKGNFPGRFSGRQFSNSRSEMNVSTLELGDSALYLCASSPRDGGNSPLHFGNGTRLTVT.

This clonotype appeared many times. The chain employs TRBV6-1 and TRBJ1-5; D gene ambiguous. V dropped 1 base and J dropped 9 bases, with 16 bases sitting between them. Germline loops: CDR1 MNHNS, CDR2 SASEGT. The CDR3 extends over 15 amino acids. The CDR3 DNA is TGTGCCAGCAGTGAAGGATCCCCCTTTAAGGGGCCCCAGCATTTT. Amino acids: CASSEGSPFKGPQHF.

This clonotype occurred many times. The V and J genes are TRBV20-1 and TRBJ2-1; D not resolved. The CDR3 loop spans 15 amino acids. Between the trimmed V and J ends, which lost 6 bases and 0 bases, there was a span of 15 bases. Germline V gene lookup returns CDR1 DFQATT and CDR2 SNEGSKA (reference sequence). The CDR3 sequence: CSASSGKSSYNEQFF. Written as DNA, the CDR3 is TGCAGTGCCTCCAGTGGCAAGAGCTCCTACAATGAGCAGTTCTTC.

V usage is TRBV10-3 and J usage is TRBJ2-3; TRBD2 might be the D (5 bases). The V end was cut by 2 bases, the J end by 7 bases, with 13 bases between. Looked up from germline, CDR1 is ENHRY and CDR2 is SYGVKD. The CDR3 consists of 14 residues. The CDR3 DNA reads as TGTGCCATCAGTGAGCGGCTAGAGGGAAATACGCAGTATTTT. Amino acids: CAISERLEGNTQYF.

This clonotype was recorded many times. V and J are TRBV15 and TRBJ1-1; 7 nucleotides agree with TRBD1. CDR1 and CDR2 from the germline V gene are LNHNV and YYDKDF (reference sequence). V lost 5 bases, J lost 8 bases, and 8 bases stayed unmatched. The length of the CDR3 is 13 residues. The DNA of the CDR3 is TGTGCCACCAGCGGAGGGGGCGGGAGGGAAGCTTTCTTT. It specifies CATSGGGGREAFF.

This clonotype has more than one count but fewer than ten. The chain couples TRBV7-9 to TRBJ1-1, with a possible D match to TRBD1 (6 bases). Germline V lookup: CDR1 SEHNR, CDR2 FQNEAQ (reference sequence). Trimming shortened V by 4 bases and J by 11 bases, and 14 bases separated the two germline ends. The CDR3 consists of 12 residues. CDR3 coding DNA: TGTGCCAGCAGCTCCCGAACAGGGTTCGCTTTCTTT. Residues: CASSSRTGFAFF.

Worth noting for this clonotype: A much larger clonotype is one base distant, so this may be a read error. For the CDR3, the DNA is TGTGCCAGCAGCCAACCACAGGGAGTTGGAAGCACCATATATTTT. This translates into CASSQPQGVGSTIYF. This chain joins TRBV3-1 and TRBJ1-3, with D possibly matching TRBD1 (6 bases). The CDR3 contains 15 residues. Germline assignment: CDR1 LGHDT and CDR2 YNNKEL (reference sequence).

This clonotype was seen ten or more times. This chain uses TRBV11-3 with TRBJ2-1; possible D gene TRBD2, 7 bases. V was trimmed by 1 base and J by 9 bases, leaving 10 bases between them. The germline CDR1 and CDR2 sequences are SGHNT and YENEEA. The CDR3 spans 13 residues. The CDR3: CASSLGRGLEQFF. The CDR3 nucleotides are TGTGCCAGCAGCTTAGGGCGGGGGCTTGAGCAGTTCTTC.